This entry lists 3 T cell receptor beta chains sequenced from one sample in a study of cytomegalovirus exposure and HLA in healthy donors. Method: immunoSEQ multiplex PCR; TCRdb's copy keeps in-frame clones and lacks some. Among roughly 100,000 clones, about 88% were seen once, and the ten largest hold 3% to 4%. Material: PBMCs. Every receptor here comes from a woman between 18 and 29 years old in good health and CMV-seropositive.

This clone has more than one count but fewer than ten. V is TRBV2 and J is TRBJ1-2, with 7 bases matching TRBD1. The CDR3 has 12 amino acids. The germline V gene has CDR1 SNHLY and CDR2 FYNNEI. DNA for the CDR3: TGTCCCCGGCCTCAGGGGGGCTATGGCTACACCTTC. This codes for CPRPQGGYGYTF.

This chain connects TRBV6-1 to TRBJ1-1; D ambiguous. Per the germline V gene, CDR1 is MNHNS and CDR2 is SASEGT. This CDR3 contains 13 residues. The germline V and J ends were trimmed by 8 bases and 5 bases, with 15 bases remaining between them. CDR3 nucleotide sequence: TGTGCCAGCGGGCAGAGGGTGGGGACTGAAGCTTTCTTT. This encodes CASGQRVGTEAFF.

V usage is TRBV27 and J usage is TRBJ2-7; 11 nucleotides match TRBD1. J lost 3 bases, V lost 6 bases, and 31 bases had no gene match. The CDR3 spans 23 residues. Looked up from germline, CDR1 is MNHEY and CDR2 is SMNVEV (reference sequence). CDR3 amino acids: CASRTWTGGPGVGLAGVVYEQYF. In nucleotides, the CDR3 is TGTGCCAGCAGGACTTGGACAGGGGGCCCGGGCGTTGGACTGGCGGGAGTGGTCTACGAGCAGTACTTC.